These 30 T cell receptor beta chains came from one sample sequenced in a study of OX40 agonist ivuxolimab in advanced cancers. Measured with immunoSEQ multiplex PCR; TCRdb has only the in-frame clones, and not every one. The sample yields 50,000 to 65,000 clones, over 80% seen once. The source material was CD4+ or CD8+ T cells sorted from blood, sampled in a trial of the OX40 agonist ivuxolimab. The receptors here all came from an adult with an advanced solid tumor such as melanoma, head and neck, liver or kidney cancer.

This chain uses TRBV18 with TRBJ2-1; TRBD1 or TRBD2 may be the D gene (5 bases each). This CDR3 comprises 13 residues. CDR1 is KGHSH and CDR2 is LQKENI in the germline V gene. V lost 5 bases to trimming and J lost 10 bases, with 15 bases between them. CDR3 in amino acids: CASSWDELREQFF. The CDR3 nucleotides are TGTGCCAGCTCATGGGACGAATTACGGGAGCAGTTCTTC. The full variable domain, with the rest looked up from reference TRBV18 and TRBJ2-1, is NAGVMQNPRHLVRRRGQEARLRCSPMKGHSHVYWYRQLPEEGLKFMVYLQKENIIDESGMPKERFSAEFPKEGPSILRIQQVVRGDSAAYFCASSWDELREQFFGPGTRLTVL.

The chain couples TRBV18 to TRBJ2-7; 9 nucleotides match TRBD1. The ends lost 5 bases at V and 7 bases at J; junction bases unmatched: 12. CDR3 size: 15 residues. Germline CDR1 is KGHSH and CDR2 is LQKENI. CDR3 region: CASSAFRDRVREQYV. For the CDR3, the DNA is TGTGCCAGCTCAGCATTCCGGGACAGGGTACGGGAGCAGTACGTC.

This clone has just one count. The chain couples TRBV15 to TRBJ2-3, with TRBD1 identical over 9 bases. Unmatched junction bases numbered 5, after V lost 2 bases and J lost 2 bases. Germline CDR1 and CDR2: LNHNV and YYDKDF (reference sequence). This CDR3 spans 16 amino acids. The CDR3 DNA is TGTGCCACCAGCAGACGCGGGACAGGGACCACAGATACGCAGTATTTT. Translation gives CATSRRGTGTTDTQYF.

This CDR3 reads CASSVGNSDSKNIQYF. DNA of the CDR3: TGTGCCAGCAGCGTCGGGAACTCAGATAGCAAAAACATTCAGTACTTC. The gene calls are TRBV9 and TRBJ2-4; weak D call: TRBD2 (5 bases). The CDR3 spans 16 residues. Deletions cut 2 bases from V and 3 bases from J, with 15 bases between. CDR1 is SGDLS and CDR2 is YYNGEE in the germline V gene.

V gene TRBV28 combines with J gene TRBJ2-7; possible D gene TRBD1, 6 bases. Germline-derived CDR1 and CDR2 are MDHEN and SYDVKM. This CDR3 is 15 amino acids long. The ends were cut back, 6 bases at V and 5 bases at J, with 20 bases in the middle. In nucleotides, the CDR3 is TGTGCCAGCAGAGAGAACCCCGCTCAGGGGAACGAGCAGTACTTC. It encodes CASRENPAQGNEQYF.

As DNA, the CDR3 is TGTGCCAGTAGTCCCCATCGGACTAGCGGGAGTATTTACAATGAGCAGTTCTTC. It specifies CASSPHRTSGSIYNEQFF. The J gene is TRBJ2-1, the V gene TRBV19; 13 bases agree with TRBD2. This CDR3 spans 18 amino acids. J was trimmed by 4 bases and V by 5 bases; bases with no gene match: 11. Germline loops: CDR1 LNHDA, CDR2 SQIVND (reference sequence). Using reference TRBV19 and TRBJ2-1 for the parts outside the CDR3, the full variable domain is DGGITQSPKYLFRKEGQNVTLSCEQNLNHDAMYWYRQDPGQGLRLIYYSQIVNDFQKGDIAEGYSVSREKKESFPLTVTSAQKNPTAFYLCASSPHRTSGSIYNEQFFGPGTRLTVL.

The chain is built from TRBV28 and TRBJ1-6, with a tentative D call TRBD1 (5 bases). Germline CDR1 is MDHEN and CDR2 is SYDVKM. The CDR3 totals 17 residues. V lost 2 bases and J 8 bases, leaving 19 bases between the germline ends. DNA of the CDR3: TGTGCCAGCAGTTTAGGCCGGTGGGGGAGCCCATATTCACCCCTCCACTTT. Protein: CASSLGRWGSPYSPLHF.

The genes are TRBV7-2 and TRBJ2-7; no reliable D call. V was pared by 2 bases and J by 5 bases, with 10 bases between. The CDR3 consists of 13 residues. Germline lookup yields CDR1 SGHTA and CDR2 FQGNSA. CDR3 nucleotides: TGTGCCAGCAGCTTACAATTCGGTAACGAGCAGTACTTC. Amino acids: CASSLQFGNEQYF.

CDR3 residues: CASSTGTGRFFHEQYV. The CDR3 DNA reads as TGTGCCAGCAGTACCGGGACAGGGCGATTTTTCCACGAGCAGTACGTC. The chain employs TRBV28 and TRBJ2-7; TRBD1 matches 9 bases. The CDR3 length is 16 residues. With 5 bases clipped from V and 5 bases from J, the junction kept 13 bases outside the gene matches. Germline CDR1 is MDHEN and CDR2 is SYDVKM.

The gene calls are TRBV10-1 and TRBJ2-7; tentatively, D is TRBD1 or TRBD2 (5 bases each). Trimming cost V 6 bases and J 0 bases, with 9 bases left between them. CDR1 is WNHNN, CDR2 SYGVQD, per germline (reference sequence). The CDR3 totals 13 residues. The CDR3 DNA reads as TGCGCCAGCAGGGGACGGTACTCCTACGAGCAGTACGTC. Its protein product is CASRGRYSYEQYV.

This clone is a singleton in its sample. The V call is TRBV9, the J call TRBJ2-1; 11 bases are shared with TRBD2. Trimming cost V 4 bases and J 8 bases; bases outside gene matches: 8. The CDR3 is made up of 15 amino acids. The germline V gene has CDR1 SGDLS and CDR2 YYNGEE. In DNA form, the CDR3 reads TGTGCCAGCAGCTCTACTAGCGGGAGAGTCGATGAGCAGTTCTTC. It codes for CASSSTSGRVDEQFF.

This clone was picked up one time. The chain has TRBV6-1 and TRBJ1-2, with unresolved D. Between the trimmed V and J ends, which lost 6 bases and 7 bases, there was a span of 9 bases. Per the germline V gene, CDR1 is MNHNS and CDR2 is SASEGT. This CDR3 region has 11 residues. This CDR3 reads CASRDSGGYTF. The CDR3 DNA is TGTGCCAGCAGGGACTCGGGTGGCTACACCTTC.

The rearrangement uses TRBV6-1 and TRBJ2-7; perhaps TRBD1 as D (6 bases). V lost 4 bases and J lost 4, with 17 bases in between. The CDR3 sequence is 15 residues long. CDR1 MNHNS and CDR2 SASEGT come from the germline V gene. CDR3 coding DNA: TGTGCCAGCAGTGCTATACAGGGTCTCCGGTACGAGCAGTACGTC. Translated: CASSAIQGLRYEQYV.

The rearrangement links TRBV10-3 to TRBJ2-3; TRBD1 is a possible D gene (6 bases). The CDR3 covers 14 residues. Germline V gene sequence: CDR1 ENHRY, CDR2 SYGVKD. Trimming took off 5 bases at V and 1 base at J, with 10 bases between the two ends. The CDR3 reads CAISPRGRTDTQYF. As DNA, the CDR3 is TGTGCCATCAGTCCCAGGGGCCGCACAGATACGCAGTATTTT.

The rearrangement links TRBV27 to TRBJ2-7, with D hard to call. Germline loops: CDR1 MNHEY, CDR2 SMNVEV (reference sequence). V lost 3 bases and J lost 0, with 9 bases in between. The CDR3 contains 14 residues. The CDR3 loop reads CASSFDGASYEQYF. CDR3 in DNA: TGTGCCAGCAGTTTTGACGGCGCCTCCTACGAGCAGTACTTC.

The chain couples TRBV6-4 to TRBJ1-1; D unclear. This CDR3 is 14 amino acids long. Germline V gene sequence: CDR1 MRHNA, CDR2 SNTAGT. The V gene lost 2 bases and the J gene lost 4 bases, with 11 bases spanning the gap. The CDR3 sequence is CASSDDLRGTEAFF. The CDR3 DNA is TGTGCCAGCAGTGACGACCTAAGAGGCACTGAAGCTTTCTTT.

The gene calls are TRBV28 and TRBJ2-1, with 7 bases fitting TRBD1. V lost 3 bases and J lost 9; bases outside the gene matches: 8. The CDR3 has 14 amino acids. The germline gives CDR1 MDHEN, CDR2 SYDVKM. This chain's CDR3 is CASSFPSYRGEQFF. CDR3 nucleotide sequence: TGTGCCAGCAGTTTTCCGTCGTACAGGGGTGAGCAGTTCTTC.

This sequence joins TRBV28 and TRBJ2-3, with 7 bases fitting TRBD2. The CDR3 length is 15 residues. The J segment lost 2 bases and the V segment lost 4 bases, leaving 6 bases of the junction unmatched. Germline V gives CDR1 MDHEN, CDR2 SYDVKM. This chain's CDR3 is CASSWSGTITDTQYF. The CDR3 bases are TGTGCCAGCAGTTGGAGCGGGACGATCACAGATACGCAGTATTTT.

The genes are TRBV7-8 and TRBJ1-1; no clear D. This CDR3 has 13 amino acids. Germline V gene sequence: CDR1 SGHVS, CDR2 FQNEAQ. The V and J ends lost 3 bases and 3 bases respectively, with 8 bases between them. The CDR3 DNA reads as TGTGCCAGCAGCTTCAAGAGAGACACTGAAGCTTTCTTT. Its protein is CASSFKRDTEAFF.

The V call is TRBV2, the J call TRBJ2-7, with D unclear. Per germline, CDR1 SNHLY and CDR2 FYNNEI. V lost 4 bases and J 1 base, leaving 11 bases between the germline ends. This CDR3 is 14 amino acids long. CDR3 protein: CASSVRQVSYEQYF. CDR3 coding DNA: TGTGCCAGCAGTGTAAGGCAGGTGTCCTACGAGCAGTACTTC. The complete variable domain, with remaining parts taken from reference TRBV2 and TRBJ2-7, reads EPEVTQTPSHQVTQMGQEVILRCVPISNHLYFYWYRQILGQKVEFLVSFYNNEISEKSEIFDDQFSVERPDGSNFTLKIRSTKLEDSAMYFCASSVRQVSYEQYFGPGTRLTVT.

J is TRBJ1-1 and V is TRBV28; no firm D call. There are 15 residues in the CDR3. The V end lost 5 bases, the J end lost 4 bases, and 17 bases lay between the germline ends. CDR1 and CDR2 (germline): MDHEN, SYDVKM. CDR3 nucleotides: TGTGCCAGCAGTAACTCGTATCCCAGCGGCACTGAAGCTTTCTTT. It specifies CASSNSYPSGTEAFF.

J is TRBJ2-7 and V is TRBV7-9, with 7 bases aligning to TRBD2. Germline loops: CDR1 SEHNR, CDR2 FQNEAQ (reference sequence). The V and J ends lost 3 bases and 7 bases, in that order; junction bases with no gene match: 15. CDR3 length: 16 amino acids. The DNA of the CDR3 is TGTGCCAGCAGCTTGGGGGAAAGCGGGACCCCGAGGGAGCAGTACTTC. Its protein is CASSLGESGTPREQYF.

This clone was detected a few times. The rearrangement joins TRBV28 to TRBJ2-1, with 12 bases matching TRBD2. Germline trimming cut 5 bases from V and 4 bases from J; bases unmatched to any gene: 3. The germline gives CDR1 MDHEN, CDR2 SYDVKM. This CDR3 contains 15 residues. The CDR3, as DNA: TGTGCCAGCAGTGGGACTAGCGGGTCATACAATGAGCAGTTCTTC. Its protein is CASSGTSGSYNEQFF.

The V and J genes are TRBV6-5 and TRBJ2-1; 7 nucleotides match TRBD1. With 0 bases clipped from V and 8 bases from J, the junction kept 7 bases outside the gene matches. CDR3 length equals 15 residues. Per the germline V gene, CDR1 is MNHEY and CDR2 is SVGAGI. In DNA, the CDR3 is TGTGCCAGCAGTTACTCACAGGGGAAGGGGCATGAGCAGTTCTTC. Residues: CASSYSQGKGHEQFF.

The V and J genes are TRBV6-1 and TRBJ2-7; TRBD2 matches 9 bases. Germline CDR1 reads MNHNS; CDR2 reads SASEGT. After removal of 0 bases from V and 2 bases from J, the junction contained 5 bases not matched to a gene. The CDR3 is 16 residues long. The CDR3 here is CASSEAILAGTYEQYF. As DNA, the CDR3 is TGTGCCAGCAGTGAAGCGATTCTAGCGGGGACCTACGAGCAGTACTTC.

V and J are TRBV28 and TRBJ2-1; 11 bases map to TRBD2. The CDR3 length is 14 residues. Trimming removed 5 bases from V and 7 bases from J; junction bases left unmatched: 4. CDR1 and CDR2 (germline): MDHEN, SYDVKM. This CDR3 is CASSTSGSWNEQFF. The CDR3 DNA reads TGTGCCAGCAGTACTAGCGGGAGTTGGAATGAGCAGTTCTTC. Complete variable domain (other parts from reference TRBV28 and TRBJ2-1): DVKVTQSSRYLVKRTGEKVFLECVQDMDHENMFWYRQDPGLGLRLIYFSYDVKMKEKGDIPEGYSVSREKKERFSLILESASTNQTSMYLCASSTSGSWNEQFFGPGTRLTVL.

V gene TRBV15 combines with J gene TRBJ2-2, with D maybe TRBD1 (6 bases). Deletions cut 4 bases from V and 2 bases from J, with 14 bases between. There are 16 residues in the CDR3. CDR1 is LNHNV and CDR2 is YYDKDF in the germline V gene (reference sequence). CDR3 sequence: CATSKEGTTNTGELFF. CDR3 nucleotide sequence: TGTGCCACCAGCAAAGAGGGGACAACCAACACCGGGGAGCTGTTTTTT.

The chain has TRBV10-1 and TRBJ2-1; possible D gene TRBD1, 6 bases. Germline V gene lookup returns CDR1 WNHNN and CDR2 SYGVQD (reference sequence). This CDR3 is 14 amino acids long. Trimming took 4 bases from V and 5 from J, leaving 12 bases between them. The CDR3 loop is CASSVQGRDNEQFF. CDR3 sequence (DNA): TGCGCCAGCAGTGTTCAGGGGCGAGACAATGAGCAGTTCTTC.

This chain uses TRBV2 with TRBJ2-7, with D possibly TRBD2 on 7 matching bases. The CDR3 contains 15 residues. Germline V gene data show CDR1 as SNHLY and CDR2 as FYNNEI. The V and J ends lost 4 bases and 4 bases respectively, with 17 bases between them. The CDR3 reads CASSVVERGGYEQYV. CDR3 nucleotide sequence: TGTGCCAGCAGTGTGGTAGAAAGGGGGGGGTACGAGCAGTACGTC.

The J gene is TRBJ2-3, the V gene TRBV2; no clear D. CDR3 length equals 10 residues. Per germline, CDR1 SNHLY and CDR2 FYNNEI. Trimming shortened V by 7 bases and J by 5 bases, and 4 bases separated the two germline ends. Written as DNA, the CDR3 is TGTGCCAGCAAGCGAGATACGCAGTATTTT. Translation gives CASKRDTQYF.